These 16 T cell receptor beta chains were all obtained from the same sample, sequenced in a study of T cell responses to AZD1222 COVID-19 vaccine. Measured with immunoSEQ multiplex PCR; TCRdb has only the in-frame clones, and not every one. The table records about 140,000 clones, 70% to 90% of them present only once. Here the sequenced sample was peripheral blood, taken on day 0 of AZD1222 vaccination. Receptors were obtained from an adult in good health.

The J gene is TRBJ1-1, the V gene TRBV18; D gene unclear. Germline V gives CDR1 KGHSH, CDR2 LQKENI. V was pared by 3 bases and J by 0 bases, with 23 bases between. The CDR3 is 19 amino acids. Written as DNA, the CDR3 is TGTGCCAGCTCACCGTTTAGCCGTGCCGACCCCTCTATGAACACTGAAGCTTTCTTT. It translates to CASSPFSRADPSMNTEAFF.

This clone was seen a single time. This chain connects TRBV3-1 (or the pseudogene TRBV3-2) to TRBJ2-5; the D is unclear. CDR1 is LGHDT and CDR2 is YNNKEL in the germline V gene (reference sequence). The V end was cut by 3 bases, the J end by 4 bases, with 12 bases between. The CDR3 runs to 14 residues. The CDR3 protein is CASSHINSAETQYF. The CDR3 DNA reads as TGTGCCAGCAGCCACATAAACTCCGCAGAGACCCAGTACTTC.

The chain uses TRBV7-9 and TRBJ1-3; 7 bases line up with TRBD1. After removal of 5 bases from V and 0 bases from J, the junction contained 13 bases not matched to a gene. The length of the CDR3 is 18 residues. Per germline, CDR1 SEHNR and CDR2 FQNEAQ (reference sequence). The CDR3 nucleotides read TGTGCCAGCAGCGAAGTTAGGTCCACAGGGGACTCTGGAAACACCATATATTTT. Translated: CASSEVRSTGDSGNTIYF.

This chain connects TRBV7-3 to TRBJ1-6, with a tentative D call TRBD1 (5 bases). The CDR3 extends over 14 amino acids. V was trimmed by 5 bases and J by 10 bases, leaving 15 bases between them. CDR1 is SGHTA, CDR2 FQGTGA, per germline. CDR3: CASSLTSGGSPLHF. The CDR3 bases are TGTGCCAGCAGCCTCACCTCGGGGGGATCACCCCTCCACTTT.

CDR3 DNA sequence: TGTGCCAGTTCCAACAAGGGCACTGAAGCTTTCTTT. Its translation is CASSNKGTEAFF. The chain joins TRBV19 to TRBJ1-1, with D unresolved. From germline, CDR1 is LNHDA and CDR2 SQIVND (reference sequence). The V end lost 8 bases, the J end lost 4 bases, and 11 bases lay between the germline ends. This CDR3 is built from 12 residues.

This sequence joins TRBV6-5 and TRBJ2-7, with 8 bases lining up with TRBD1. The CDR3 is 15 residues long. CDR1 and CDR2 (germline): MNHEY, SVGAGI. With V trimmed by 5 bases and J by 3 bases, 9 bases remained unmatched. CDR3 DNA sequence: TGTGCCAGCAGTCCCGACAGGGGTTTAGTCTACGAGCAGTACTTC. Translating it yields CASSPDRGLVYEQYF.

The rearrangement uses TRBV3-1 (or the pseudogene TRBV3-2) and TRBJ2-1; 16 positions match TRBD2. V shed 3 bases and J 2 bases; nucleotides not matched to a gene: 7. CDR1 and CDR2 (germline): LGHDT, YNNKEL (reference sequence). The CDR3 runs 19 residues. As DNA, the CDR3 is TGTGCCAGCAGCCACGGGACTAGCGGGGGGGCGAGAACCTACAATGAGCAGTTCTTC. Its protein is CASSHGTSGGARTYNEQFF.

This sequence joins TRBV28 and TRBJ2-2; no definite D call. CDR1 is MDHEN, CDR2 SYDVKM, per germline. This CDR3 spans 14 amino acids. V was shortened by 7 bases and J by 4 bases, with 13 bases between the two germline ends. CDR3 loop: CASNHQDGTGELFF. The CDR3 DNA sequence: TGTGCCAGCAACCACCAAGACGGCACCGGGGAGCTGTTTTTT.

The J gene is TRBJ2-3, the V gene TRBV5-4; 10 bases are a match to TRBD2. From germline, CDR1 is SGHNT and CDR2 YYREEE (reference sequence). The CDR3 runs 16 residues. Trimming cost V 0 bases and J 6 bases; bases outside gene matches: 7. CDR3 amino acids: CASSLAAGGSGDTQYF. The CDR3 DNA is TGTGCCAGCAGCTTGGCAGCGGGGGGGTCAGGGGATACGCAGTATTTT.

The J gene is TRBJ1-2, the V gene TRBV11-2, with 10 bases that match TRBD1. Germline V lookup: CDR1 SGHAT, CDR2 FQNNGV. With V trimmed by 7 bases and J by 1 base, 6 bases remained unmatched. The CDR3 extends over 15 amino acids. Here the CDR3 reads CASTRDRGGNYGYTF. The CDR3 bases are TGTGCCAGCACGCGGGACAGGGGTGGTAACTATGGCTACACCTTC. Together with reference TRBV11-2 and TRBJ1-2, the CDR3 gives the full variable domain: EAGVAQSPRYKIIEKRQSVAFWCNPISGHATLYWYQQILGQGPKLLIQFQNNGVVDDSQLPKDRFSAERLKGVDSTLKIQPAKLEDSAVYLCASTRDRGGNYGYTFGSGTRLTVV.

The chain recombines TRBV25-1 with TRBJ2-7, with a tentative D call TRBD1 (6 bases). From germline, CDR1 is MGHDK and CDR2 SYGVNS. The germline V and J ends were trimmed by 6 bases and 4 bases, with 16 bases remaining between them. There are 14 residues in the CDR3. The CDR3 DNA reads as TGTGCCAGCAGACCTGACAGGAGCAAATACGAGCAGTACTTC. This codes for CASRPDRSKYEQYF.

The chain employs TRBV13 and TRBJ2-3, with a weak D call TRBD1 (5 bases). Germline V gene data show CDR1 as PRHDT and CDR2 as FYEKMQ (reference sequence). V lost 4 bases to trimming and J lost 4 bases, with 12 bases between them. This CDR3 spans 14 amino acids. CDR3 sequence (DNA): TGTGCCAGCAGCTCATACCGACAGCCAGATACGCAGTATTTT. Protein sequence: CASSSYRQPDTQYF.

The rearrangement links TRBV27 to TRBJ1-3, with a weak D call TRBD1 (6 bases). This CDR3 contains 17 residues. Per the germline V gene, CDR1 is MNHEY and CDR2 is SMNVEV (reference sequence). V was trimmed by 6 bases and J by 0 bases, leaving 18 bases between them. CDR3: CASRGHRIDVSGNTIYF. The CDR3, as DNA: TGTGCCAGCAGGGGACACCGGATCGATGTCTCTGGAAACACCATATATTTT.

The chain joins TRBV7-9 to TRBJ2-1, with D perhaps TRBD2 (6 bases). The CDR3 is 16 residues long. V shed 5 bases and J shed 8 bases, with 22 bases lying between them. Germline values: CDR1 SEHNR, CDR2 FQNEAQ (reference sequence). CDR3 DNA: TGTGCCAGCAGCCCAACGATAGGCGGGAAAGTATATGAGCAGTTCTTC. Amino acid sequence: CASSPTIGGKVYEQFF.

The chain is built from TRBV18 and TRBJ2-1, with 7 bases lining up with TRBD2. Germline V CDR1 and CDR2: KGHSH, LQKENI. The CDR3 runs to 16 residues. Unmatched junction bases numbered 9, after V lost 2 bases and J lost 5 bases. CDR3 coding DNA: TGTGCCAGCTCACCAACTAGCGAGACCATCGACAATGAGCAGTTCTTC. This encodes CASSPTSETIDNEQFF.

The chain recombines TRBV5-1 with TRBJ1-3; 7 bases map to TRBD1. The V and J ends lost 4 bases and 2 bases, in that order; junction bases with no gene match: 9. This CDR3 is built from 16 residues. Germline V gene lookup returns CDR1 SGHRS and CDR2 YFSETQ. The CDR3 spells CASSPLTQGTGNTIYF. CDR3 in DNA: TGCGCCAGCAGCCCGTTAACACAGGGGACTGGAAACACCATATATTTT. The full variable domain, rest sourced from reference TRBV5-1 and TRBJ1-3, is KAGVTQTPRYLIKTRGQQVTLSCSPISGHRSVSWYQQTPGQGLQFLFEYFSETQRNKGNFPGRFSGRQFSNSRSEMNVSTLELGDSALYLCASSPLTQGTGNTIYFGEGSWLTVV.